This is a list of T cell receptor beta chains from one sample in a study of blood T cell repertoires in COVID-19. Some clones are missing from TCRdb's copy, which holds only in-frame ones; the method was immunoSEQ multiplex PCR. The sample contains 180,000 or so clones, 80% to 90% of which appear only once. What was sequenced was PBMCs or T cells enriched from blood (not recorded which). All receptors derive from a woman aged 50 to 60 in a cohort exposed to, infected with or recovered from COVID-19 (not recorded which). Both conserved end residues are part of each CDR3. D genes are given only for firm matches. Some rows have no size entry. The others give once, few or many, or a class for an expanded clone.

>TRBJ2-5|NA|TRBV11-1|NA
CASSLQETQYF
TGTGCCAGCAGCCTCCAAGAGACCCAGTACTTC
>TRBJ2-5|TRBD2|TRBV5-8|NA
CASSLTGRDQETQYF
TGTGCCAGCAGCTTGACGGGGAGGGACCAAGAGACCCAGTACTTC
>TRBJ2-1|NA|TRBV5-8|NA
CASSPGESSYNEQFF
TGTGCCAGCAGTCCGGGGGAGAGCTCCTACAATGAGCAGTTCTTC
>TRBJ1-6|NA|TRBV6-1|NA
CASSEAQVESPLHF
TGTGCCAGCAGTGAAGCCCAGGTAGAATCACCCCTCCACTTT
>TRBJ1-1|TRBD1|TRBV7-3|NA
CASSLTGTGETEAFF
TGTGCCAGCAGCTTAACAGGGACAGGGGAAACTGAAGCTTTCTTT
>TRBJ1-4|NA|TRBV5-1|NA
CASSLVTGINEKLFF
TGCGCCAGCAGCTTGGTCACAGGGATAAATGAAAAACTGTTTTTT
>TRBJ1-1|NA|TRBV19|few
CASSIVISLNTEAFF
TGTGCCAGTAGTATAGTTATCTCCTTGAACACTGAAGCTTTCTTT
>TRBJ2-1|NA|TRBV28|few
CASRESGSSYNEQFF
TGTGCCAGCAGAGAGAGCGGGTCCTCCTACAATGAGCAGTTCTTC
>TRBJ1-1|NA|TRBV24-1|many
CATSDPGQEAFF
TGTGCCACCAGTGACCCCGGACAAGAAGCTTTCTTT
>TRBJ1-5|NA|TRBV6-5|NA
CASSRAVLQPQHF
TGTGCCAGCAGCAGGGCGGTTCTTCAGCCCCAGCATTTT
>TRBJ1-5|TRBD1|TRBV28|once
CASSLLGGGGAHSNQPQHF
TGTGCCAGCAGTTTATTGGGAGGAGGGGGCGCCCATAGCAATCAGCCCCAGCATTTT
>TRBJ2-7|NA|TRBV5-1|NA
CASSRVVALADEQYF
TGCGCCAGCAGCCGCGTTGTTGCCTTGGCGGACGAGCAGTACTTC
>TRBJ1-2|NA|TRBV6-1|NA
CASSDAGGIYGYTF
TGTGCCAGCAGTGACGCGGGGGGTATCTATGGCTACACCTTC
>TRBJ1-6|NA|TRBV3-1/TRBV3-2|NA
CASSHQGNSPLHF
TGTGCCAGCAGCCATCAGGGAAATTCACCCCTCCACTTT
>TRBJ2-3|TRBD1|TRBV30|NA
CAWSAGQGAADTQYF
TGTGCCTGGAGTGCGGGACAGGGGGCCGCAGATACGCAGTATTTT
>TRBJ2-7|NA|TRBV28|NA
CASSPVDRFSYEQYF
TGTGCCAGCAGCCCCGTGGACAGATTCTCCTACGAGCAGTACTTC
>TRBJ1-6|TRBD1|TRBV2|NA
CASIRDRDNSPLHF
TGTGCCAGCATTCGGGACAGGGATAATTCACCCCTCCACTTT
>TRBJ1-5|TRBD1|TRBV5-5|NA
CASSSDTWDSAFSNQPQHF
TGTGCCAGCAGCTCGGATACTTGGGACAGTGCTTTTAGCAATCAGCCCCAGCATTTT
>TRBJ1-5|NA|TRBV11-2|NA
CASSLGRVGQPQHF
TGTGCCAGCAGCTTAGGCAGGGTTGGGCAGCCCCAGCATTTT
>TRBJ2-3|TRBD2|TRBV6-1|NA
CASSEGTSGSPYTDTQYF
TGTGCCAGCAGTGAAGGAACTAGCGGGAGCCCATACACAGATACGCAGTATTTT
>TRBJ2-5|NA|TRBV21-1|once
CASSKGLAPKETQYF
TGTGCCAGCAGCAAAGGCCTAGCCCCCAAAGAGACCCAGTACTTC
>TRBJ2-5|TRBD2|TRBV28|NA
CASSSLAGGRETQYF
TGTGCCAGCAGTTCCCTAGCGGGAGGGCGAGAGACCCAGTACTTC